Given below is one T cell receptor (beta chain) in context. Antigen: not known. The record originates from a study of T cell repertoires in cytomegalovirus infection. General observations from the study: HLA-C-restricted CMV-specific TCR beta clonotypes prevailed in the ex vivo response.

Germline V gene data show CDR1 as SGHVS and CDR2 as FNYEAQ. Trimming stripped 3 bases from V and 6 bases from J, with 17 bases between. The CDR3 has 15 residues. TCRdb re-derived calls from the reads in MiXCR, one entry per CDR3 protein. This table has 680,000 or so distinct CDR3 sequences, around 32% appearing once. The sample was cultured PBMCs, taken from culture after CMV antigen stimulation. This sequence was found in a human donor in good health (CMV status not recorded). Some clones in this sample may be carry-over from other donors' samples. The chain is built from TRBV7-6 and TRBJ1-1; D unresolved. The CDR3 nucleotides are TGTGCCAGCAGCTTGTTTGTCGAGGAAGATGCTGAAGCTTTCTTT. It translates to CASSLFVEEDAEAFF.